The T cell receptor (beta chain) under discussion was sequenced for a study of shared T cell receptors in the human thymus. Germline CDR1 is MGHRA and CDR2 is YSYEKL. This CDR3 spans 19 amino acids. V lost 0 bases, J lost 5 bases, and 25 bases lay in between. Assay: immunoSEQ multiplex PCR; the TCRdb copy retains only in-frame clones and omits some. The sample records 600,000 to 900,000 clones, approximately 83% being singletons. These records were also assigned to another study, of human thymus T cells. That investigation notes: Across thymic and blood repertoires, the usage of V and J genes appeared to be biased.

This TCR was recovered from a girl in the first two years of life with a congenital heart defect. Sequenced: thymocytes. The J gene is TRBJ1-1, the V gene TRBV4-1; tentatively, D is TRBD1 (6 bases). The CDR3 region has the DNA TGCGCCAGCAGCCAAGATTTAAGGCTGAGAAGCAGGGGTGATACTGAAGCTTTCTTT. This sequence encodes CASSQDLRLRSRGDTEAFF.